The sequence of this T cell receptor beta chain was determined in a study of shared clonotypes between healthy human individuals. Points from the study as a whole: Since donors were few, the genetic and exposure-history diversity represented was limited.

Of note for this clone: The antigen remains unidentified. This sample also contains other DNA sequences that code for the same CDR3.

This CDR3 contains 11 residues. Trimming took off 4 bases at V and 4 bases at J, with 5 bases between the two ends. Germline assignment: CDR1 SGHRS and CDR2 YFSETQ. Under the authors' procedure: There were no quality scores in the junction-only immunoSEQ sequences, so filtering differed. Using immunoSEQ multiplex PCR, the repertoire was profiled, and TCRdb retains in-frame clones only, with some absent. The V and J calls and the clone size are those of that table, but D and trimming were determined from the DNA. The sample shows around 2.1 million clones, approximately 96% of them seen only once. V gene TRBV5-1 combines with J gene TRBJ2-5; D ambiguous. This TCR came from a man younger than 30 in good health. The sequenced sample was naive CD4+ T cells sorted from blood. Described subset: CD45RA+ positively selected. Here the CDR3 DNA reads TGCGCCAGCAGCCCCGGAGAGACCCAGTACTTC. It is translated as CASSPGETQYF.